A selection of T cell receptor beta chains follows, all from one sample in a study of human T cells and chemical hapten exposure. A single record per CDR3 protein comes from TCRdb applying MiXCR to the RACE reads. The sample includes about 95,000 distinct CDR3 sequences, 10% to 12% of them seen just once. The sample was whole blood, taken in connection with sensitization to the hapten diphenylcyclopropenone (DPC). Receptors were obtained from a woman in her forties with alopecia areata. Some clones in this sample may be carry-over from other donors' samples. Both conserved end residues are part of each CDR3. D genes are given only for firm matches. The size of a clone is reported for some rows only, either as once, few or many, or as a class for expanded clones.

abundance | j_gene | v_gene | d_gene | CDR3aa | CDR3nt
NA | TRBJ1-2 | TRBV5-1 | NA | CASSLDDGYGYTF | TGCGCCAGCAGCTTGGACGACGGATATGGCTACACCTTC
many | TRBJ1-2 | TRBV6-1 | NA | CASSEKPNYGYTF | TGTGCCAGCAGTGAAAAACCTAACTATGGCTACACCTTC
NA | TRBJ2-1 | TRBV15 | NA | CATSRDKYEQFF | TGTGCCACCAGCAGAGATAAGTATGAGCAGTTCTTC
NA | TRBJ2-5 | TRBV5-1 | NA | CASSGEETQYF | TGCGCCAGCAGCGGAGAAGAGACCCAGTACTTC
few | TRBJ2-7 | TRBV12-3/TRBV12-4 | TRBD1 | CASSWTPGTAAYEQYF | TGTGCCAGCAGTTGGACCCCCGGGACAGCAGCCTACGAGCAGTACTTC
few | TRBJ2-7 | TRBV20-1 | NA | CSAPNRAKATYEQYF | TGCAGTGCCCCCAACAGGGCCAAGGCCACCTACGAGCAGTACTTC
few | TRBJ1-6 | TRBV7-8 | NA | CASSLGDIGSPLHF | TGTGCCAGCAGCTTAGGGGACATCGGTTCACCCCTCCACTTT
few | TRBJ2-5 | TRBV5-4 | TRBD2 | CASSPGLAGEETQYF | TGTGCCAGCAGCCCGGGACTAGCGGGAGAAGAGACCCAGTACTTC
many | TRBJ1-2 | TRBV6-2/TRBV6-3 | NA | CASSSRAYGYTF | TGTGCCAGCAGTTCCCGGGCGTATGGCTACACCTTC
many | TRBJ1-5 | TRBV2 | NA | CASSEGYSNQPQHF | TGTGCCAGCAGTGAAGGGTATAGCAATCAGCCCCAGCATTTT
NA | TRBJ2-1 | TRBV5-4 | NA | CASSVGQLTQETQFF | TGTGCCAGCAGCGTTGGACAGTTGACGCAAGAGACCCAGTTCTTC
few | TRBJ2-3 | TRBV4-3 | TRBD2 | CASSQDKFGAGGSTDTQYF | TGCGCCAGCAGCCAAGATAAGTTCGGGGCGGGGGGCTCCACAGATACGCAGTATTTT
many | TRBJ2-7 | TRBV29-1 | NA | CSVEVGPYEQYF | TGCAGCGTTGAAGTCGGGCCCTACGAGCAGTACTTC
NA | TRBJ1-1 | TRBV29-1 | TRBD1 | CSVATGGNTEAFF | TGCAGCGTGGCGACAGGGGGGAACACTGAAGCTTTCTTT
NA | TRBJ2-2 | TRBV20-1 | TRBD1 | CSARLDRGAGELFF | TGCAGTGCTAGACTAGACAGGGGGGCCGGGGAGCTGTTTTTT
NA | TRBJ2-1 | TRBV28 | NA | CASSPGGGEQFF | TGTGCCAGCAGTCCAGGTGGGGGTGAGCAGTTCTTC
many | TRBJ2-1 | TRBV28 | TRBD2 | CASSLEASGRAGNEQFF | TGTGCCAGCAGTTTGGAGGCTAGCGGGAGGGCCGGTAATGAGCAGTTCTTC
many | TRBJ2-2 | TRBV27 | NA | CASSFQPTGWVGELFF | TGTGCCAGCAGTTTTCAACCTACAGGGTGGGTCGGGGAGCTGTTTTTT
NA | TRBJ1-3 | TRBV6-5 | NA | CASSYTGLARSGNTIYF | TGTGCCAGCAGTTACACAGGGTTGGCTCGCTCTGGAAACACCATATATTTT
NA | TRBJ2-7 | TRBV11-2 | NA | CASSFRTAGNYEQYF | TGTGCCAGCAGCTTTAGAACCGCAGGGAACTACGAGCAGTACTTC
many | TRBJ1-4 | TRBV20-1 | NA | CSARTGSVRDEKLFF | TGCAGTGCTAGAACAGGCTCGGTCCGGGATGAAAAACTGTTTTTT
many | TRBJ2-7 | TRBV27 | NA | CASSNSPAEQYF | TGTGCCAGCAGCAATTCACCAGCCGAGCAGTACTTC
many | TRBJ1-2 | TRBV7-8 | NA | CASSPRVPETYGYTF | TGTGCCAGCAGCCCTAGGGTCCCTGAGACCTATGGCTACACCTTC
few | TRBJ1-2 | TRBV11-2 | NA | CASSSPGPVYGYTF | TGTGCCAGCAGCTCCCCGGGACCGGTCTATGGCTACACCTTC
NA | TRBJ2-1 | TRBV5-1 | TRBD2 | CASSERTSGSDEQFF | TGCGCCAGCAGCGAGAGGACTAGCGGGAGCGATGAGCAGTTCTTC
many | TRBJ2-3 | TRBV9 | NA | CASSVTGLIDTQYF | TGTGCCAGCAGCGTTACAGGGTTGATCGATACGCAGTATTTT
many | TRBJ2-7 | TRBV20-1 | NA | CSARPPGEYEQYF | TGCAGTGCTAGACCTCCAGGGGAGTACGAGCAGTACTTC
many | TRBJ2-4 | TRBV6-2/TRBV6-3 | NA | CASSFSPVAKNIQYF | TGTGCCAGCAGCTTCTCCCCCGTAGCCAAAAACATTCAGTACTTC
few | TRBJ1-3 | TRBV9 | TRBD1 | CASSPRQGFNTIYF | TGTGCCAGCAGCCCCCGACAGGGGTTCAACACCATATATTTT